Listed here is a single T cell receptor beta chain. These data belong to a study of blood T cell repertoires in COVID-19. Study-wide context: Samples of COVID-19 (acute and convalescent) were obtained from the United States, Italy and Spain. Sources were T cells, B-cell-depleted T cells, or PBMCs; the material itself was cDNA or gDNA.

Authors' analysis steps: Estimation of nucleated cell counts was performed using reference gene primer amplification. The method was immunoSEQ multiplex PCR; TCRdb's version includes in-frame clones alone and lacks a portion of them. That table furnishes V, J and clone size, whereas the DNA furnished D and trimming. This table has 200,000 to 250,000 clones, 88% appearing once. The clonotype comes from a woman aged 60-75 years with acute or convalescent COVID-19. Material: peripheral blood.

The DNA for the CDR3 is TGTGCCAATCCGCCTAGTCTAACCCACGAGCAGTACTTC. This encodes CANPPSLTHEQYF. This rearrangement joins TRBV6-5 to TRBJ2-7; D not certain. V was shortened by 10 bases and J by 5 bases, with 18 bases between the two germline ends. Per the germline V gene, CDR1 is MNHEY and CDR2 is SVGAGI. The CDR3 covers 13 residues.